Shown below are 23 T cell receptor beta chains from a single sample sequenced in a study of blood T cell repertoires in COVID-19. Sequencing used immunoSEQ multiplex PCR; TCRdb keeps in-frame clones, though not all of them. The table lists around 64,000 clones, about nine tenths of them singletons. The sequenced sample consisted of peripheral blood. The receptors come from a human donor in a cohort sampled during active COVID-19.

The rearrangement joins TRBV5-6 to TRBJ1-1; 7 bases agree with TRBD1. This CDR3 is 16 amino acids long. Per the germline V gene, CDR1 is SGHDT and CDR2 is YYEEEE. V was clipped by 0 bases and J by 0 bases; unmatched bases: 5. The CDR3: CASSLAGTAMNTEAFF. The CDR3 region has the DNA TGTGCCAGCAGCTTGGCCGGGACAGCAATGAACACTGAAGCTTTCTTT.

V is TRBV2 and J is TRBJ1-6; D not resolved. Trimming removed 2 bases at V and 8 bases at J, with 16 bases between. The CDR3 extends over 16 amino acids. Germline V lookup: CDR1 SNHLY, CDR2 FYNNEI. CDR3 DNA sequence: TGTGCCAGCAGTGAATATGGGCCAGAGAGTTATTCACCCCTCCACTTT. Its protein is CASSEYGPESYSPLHF.

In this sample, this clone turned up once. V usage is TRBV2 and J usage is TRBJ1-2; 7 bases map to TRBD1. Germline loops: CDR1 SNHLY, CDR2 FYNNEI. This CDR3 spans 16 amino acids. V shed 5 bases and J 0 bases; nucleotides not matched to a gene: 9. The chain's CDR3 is CASSYDRATSNYGYTF. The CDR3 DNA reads TGTGCCAGCAGTTACGACAGGGCCACTTCTAACTATGGCTACACCTTC.

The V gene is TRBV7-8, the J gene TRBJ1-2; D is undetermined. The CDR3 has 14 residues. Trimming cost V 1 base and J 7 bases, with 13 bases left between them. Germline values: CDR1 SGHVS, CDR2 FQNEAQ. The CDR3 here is CASSLEVSRGGYTF. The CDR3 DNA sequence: TGTGCCAGCAGCTTAGAGGTCTCCCGAGGTGGCTACACCTTC.

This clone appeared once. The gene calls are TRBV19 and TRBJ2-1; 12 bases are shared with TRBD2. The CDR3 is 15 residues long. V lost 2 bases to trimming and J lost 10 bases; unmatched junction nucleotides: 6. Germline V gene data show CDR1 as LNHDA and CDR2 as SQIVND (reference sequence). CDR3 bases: TGTGCCAGTAGTATAAGGACTAGCGGGGCGGGCGAGCAGTTCTTC. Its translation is CASSIRTSGAGEQFF.

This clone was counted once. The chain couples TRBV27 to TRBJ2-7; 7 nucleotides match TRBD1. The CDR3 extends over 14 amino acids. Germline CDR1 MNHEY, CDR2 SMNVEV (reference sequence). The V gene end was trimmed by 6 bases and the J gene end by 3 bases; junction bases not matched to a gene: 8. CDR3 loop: CASSIGTAIYEQYF. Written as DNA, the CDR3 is TGTGCCAGCAGCATAGGGACAGCCATCTACGAGCAGTACTTC.

The CDR3 region is CATSRFSGVINEKLFF. The CDR3 nucleotides read TGTGCCACCAGCAGGTTCTCAGGGGTCATTAATGAAAAACTGTTTTTT. The chain is built from TRBV15 and TRBJ1-4; D may be TRBD1 (6 bases). Germline CDR1 and CDR2: LNHNV and YYDKDF (reference sequence). Trimming removed 3 bases from V and 4 bases from J, with 15 bases in between. This CDR3 region has 16 residues.

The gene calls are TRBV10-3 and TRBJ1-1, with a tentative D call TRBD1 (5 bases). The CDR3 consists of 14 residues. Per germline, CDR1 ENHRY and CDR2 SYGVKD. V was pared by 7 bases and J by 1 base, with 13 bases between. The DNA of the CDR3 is TGTGCCATCACTCCGACAGAGTCGAACACTGAAGCTTTCTTT. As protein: CAITPTESNTEAFF.

In DNA, the CDR3 is TGTGCCAGCTCACCTTCCGGGACTAGGAGGTACGAGCAGTACTTC. It specifies CASSPSGTRRYEQYF. V gene TRBV18 combines with J gene TRBJ2-7; 8 positions match TRBD2. Looked up from germline, CDR1 is KGHSH and CDR2 is LQKENI. This CDR3 comprises 15 residues. V dropped 3 bases and J dropped 4; count of bases not matched to a gene: 8. The whole variable domain, filled in from reference TRBV18 and TRBJ2-7, reads NAGVMQNPRHLVRRRGQEARLRCSPMKGHSHVYWYRQLPEEGLKFMVYLQKENIIDESGMPKERFSAEFPKEGPSILRIQQVVRGDSAAYFCASSPSGTRRYEQYFGPGTRLTVT.

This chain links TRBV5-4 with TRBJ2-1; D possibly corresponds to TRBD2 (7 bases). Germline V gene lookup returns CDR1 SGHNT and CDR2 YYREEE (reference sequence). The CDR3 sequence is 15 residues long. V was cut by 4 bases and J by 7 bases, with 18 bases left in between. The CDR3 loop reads CASSPLGGGRNEQFF. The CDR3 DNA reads TGTGCCAGCAGCCCCCTGGGGGGGGGCCGGAATGAGCAGTTCTTC.

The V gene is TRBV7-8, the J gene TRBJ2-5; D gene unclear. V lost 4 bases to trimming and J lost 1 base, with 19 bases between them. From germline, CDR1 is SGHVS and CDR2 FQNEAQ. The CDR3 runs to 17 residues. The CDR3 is CASSSHHHTETQETQYF. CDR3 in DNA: TGTGCCAGCAGCTCCCACCACCACACAGAAACCCAAGAGACCCAGTACTTC.

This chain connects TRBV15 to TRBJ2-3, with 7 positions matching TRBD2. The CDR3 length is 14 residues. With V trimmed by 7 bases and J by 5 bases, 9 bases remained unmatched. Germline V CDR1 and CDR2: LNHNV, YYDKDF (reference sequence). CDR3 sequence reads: CATKGRLAEDTQYF. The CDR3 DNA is TGTGCCACCAAAGGCCGACTAGCTGAAGATACGCAGTATTTT.

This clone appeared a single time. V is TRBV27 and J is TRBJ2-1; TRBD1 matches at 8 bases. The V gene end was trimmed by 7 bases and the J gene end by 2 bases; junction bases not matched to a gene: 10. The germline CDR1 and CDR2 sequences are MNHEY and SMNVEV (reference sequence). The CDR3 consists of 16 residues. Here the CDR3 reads CASTQQGGTTYNEQFF. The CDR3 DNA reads TGTGCCAGCACTCAACAGGGGGGCACGACCTACAATGAGCAGTTCTTC.

The CDR3 protein is CASSQNTRGEQYF. In DNA, the CDR3 is TGTGCCAGCAGCCAAAATACCCGGGGGGAGCAGTACTTC. The rearrangement links TRBV3-1 (or the pseudogene TRBV3-2) to TRBJ2-7; maybe TRBD2 (6 bases). The CDR3 contains 13 residues. Germline CDR1 reads LGHDT; CDR2 reads YNNKEL (reference sequence). The V end lost 2 bases, the J end lost 7 bases, and 12 bases lay between the germline ends.

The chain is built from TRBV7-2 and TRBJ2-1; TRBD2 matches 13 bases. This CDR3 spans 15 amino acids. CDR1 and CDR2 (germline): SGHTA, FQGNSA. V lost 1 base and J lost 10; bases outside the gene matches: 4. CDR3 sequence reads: CASSLGTSGRLEQFF. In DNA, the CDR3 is TGTGCCAGCAGCTTAGGGACTAGCGGGAGATTGGAGCAGTTCTTC.

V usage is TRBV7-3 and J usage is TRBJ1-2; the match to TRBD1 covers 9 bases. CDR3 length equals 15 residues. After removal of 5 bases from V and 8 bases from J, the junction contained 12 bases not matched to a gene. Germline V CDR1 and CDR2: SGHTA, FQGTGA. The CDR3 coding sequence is TGTGCCAGCAGCCCAATCCCTGGGACAGGGCACGGCTACACCTTC. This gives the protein CASSPIPGTGHGYTF.

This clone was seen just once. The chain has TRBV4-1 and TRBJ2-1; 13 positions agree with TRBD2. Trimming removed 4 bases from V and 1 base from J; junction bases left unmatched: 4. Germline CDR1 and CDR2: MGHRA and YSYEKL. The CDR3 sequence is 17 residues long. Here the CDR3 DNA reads TGCGCCAGCAGCCTTACTAGCGGGGGGGCTTCCTACAATGAGCAGTTCTTC. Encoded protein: CASSLTSGGASYNEQFF.

DNA for the CDR3: TGTGCCAGCAGCGTGCTAGCGGGAGGGAACAATGAGCAGTTCTTC. This gives the protein CASSVLAGGNNEQFF. V usage is TRBV9 and J usage is TRBJ2-1; 12 positions agree with TRBD2. Germline CDR1 SGDLS, CDR2 YYNGEE. V trimming: 2 bases; J trimming: 5 bases; junction bases outside the gene matches: 2. The CDR3 runs to 15 residues. The entire variable domain, with the rest obtained from reference TRBV9 and TRBJ2-1, is as follows: DSGVTQTPKHLITATGQRVTLRCSPRSGDLSVYWYQQSLDQGLQFLIQYYNGEERAKGNILERFSAQQFPDLHSELNLSSLELGDSALYFCASSVLAGGNNEQFFGPGTRLTVL.

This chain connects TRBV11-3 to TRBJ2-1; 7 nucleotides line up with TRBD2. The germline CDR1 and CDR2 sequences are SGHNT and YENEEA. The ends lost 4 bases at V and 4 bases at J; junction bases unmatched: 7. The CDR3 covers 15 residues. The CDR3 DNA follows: TGTGCCAGCAGCTCCCTTGGGGGGGGTTACAATGAGCAGTTCTTC. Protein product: CASSSLGGGYNEQFF.

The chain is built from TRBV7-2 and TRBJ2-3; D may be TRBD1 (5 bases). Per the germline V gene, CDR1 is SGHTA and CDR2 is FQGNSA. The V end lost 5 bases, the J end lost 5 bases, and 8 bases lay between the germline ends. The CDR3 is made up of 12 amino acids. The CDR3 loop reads CASSPDRDTQYF. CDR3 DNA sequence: TGTGCCAGCAGCCCCGACAGAGATACGCAGTATTTT.

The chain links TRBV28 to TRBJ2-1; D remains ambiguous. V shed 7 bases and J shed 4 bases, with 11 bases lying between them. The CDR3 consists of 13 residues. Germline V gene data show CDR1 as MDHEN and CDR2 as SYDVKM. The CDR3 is CASIPGVYNEQFF. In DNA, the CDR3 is TGTGCCAGCATTCCAGGCGTTTACAATGAGCAGTTCTTC.

The CDR3 loop is CASSTQVWVFSNQPQHF. The CDR3 bases are TGTGCCAGTAGTACACAGGTATGGGTATTCAGCAATCAGCCCCAGCATTTT. The V and J genes are TRBV19 and TRBJ1-5; TRBD1 might be the D (5 bases). The CDR3 totals 17 residues. Per the germline V gene, CDR1 is LNHDA and CDR2 is SQIVND (reference sequence). Trimming took 4 bases from V and 1 from J, leaving 17 bases between them.

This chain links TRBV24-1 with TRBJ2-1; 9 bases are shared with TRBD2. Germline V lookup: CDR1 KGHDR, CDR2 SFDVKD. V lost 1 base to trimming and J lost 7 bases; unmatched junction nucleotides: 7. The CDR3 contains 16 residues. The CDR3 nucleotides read TGTGCCACCAGTGATTTTGGTCTAGCGGGATGGAATGAGCAGTTCTTC. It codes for CATSDFGLAGWNEQFF.